The source of this T cell receptor beta chain is a study of response to subunit inactivated influenza vaccine. Study-wide results and limits: Authors suggested seasonal influenza vaccinations each recruit few new T cells.

MiXCR, run by TCRdb on the RT-PCR reads, gives a single entry per CDR3 protein. The table includes over 750,000 distinct CDR3 sequences, 21% detected once. Trimming pared 10 bases from V and 2 bases from J, leaving 18 bases between. Per the germline V gene, CDR1 is ENHRY and CDR2 is SYGVKD. The CDR3 covers 14 residues. In regard to this clonotype: What it recognizes is unknown.

The TCR was taken from a man over 45 who received an inactivated influenza vaccine. The sequences come from PBMCs from blood, collected roughly 5 days after vaccination. The chain is built from TRBV10-3 and TRBJ2-7; a possible D gene is TRBD1 (6 bases). The CDR3 DNA reads TGTGCCACCCTCGGGACATTCGATACCTACGAGCAGTACTTC. Protein sequence: CATLGTFDTYEQYF.